The 10 T cell receptor beta chains presented below share a single source sample, sequenced in a study of T cells expressing NK-cell markers. After re-calling the 5' RACE reads, TCRdb lists one entry per CDR3 protein, DNA absent. The sample's table shows roughly 150,000 distinct CDR3 sequences. The sample comprised blood T cells: a sorted CD56 or NKG2C T cell subset, CD4+ or CD8+ T cells, or bulk PBMC T cells (not recorded which). Receptor source: a woman between 18 and 70 years old in good health.

The CDR3 reads CSAKTDQETQYF. The chain employs TRBV20-1 and TRBJ2-5; TCRdb calls TRBD1, which cannot be checked without DNA. Germline-derived CDR1 and CDR2 are DFQATT and SNEGSKA (reference sequence). The CDR3 is made up of 12 amino acids.

This rearrangement joins TRBV6-5 to TRBJ1-1. CDR1 is MNHEY and CDR2 is SVGAGI in the germline V gene. CDR3 length equals 14 residues. The CDR3 region is CASSYYRQNTEAFF.

The chain has TRBV18 and TRBJ2-1; TCRdb gives TRBD2 as the D gene, but with no DNA this cannot be confirmed. CDR3 length equals 18 residues. Per the germline V gene, CDR1 is KGHSH and CDR2 is LQKENI. The CDR3 region is CASSREGSSRNSYNEQFF.

J is TRBJ1-1 and V is TRBV20-1; absent DNA, TCRdb's TRBD1 call cannot be checked. The CDR3 is 14 residues long. Germline V gene data show CDR1 as DFQATT and CDR2 as SNEGSKA (reference sequence). The chain's CDR3 is CSASDGGGSTEAFF.

The chain joins TRBV29-1 to TRBJ1-1. Germline V gene sequence: CDR1 SQVTM, CDR2 ANQGSEA. This CDR3 region has 13 residues. The CDR3 reads CSVVLRADTEAFF.

J is TRBJ1-1 and V is TRBV20-1; no DNA is available, so the TRBD1 call from TCRdb remains unchecked. Germline V gives CDR1 DFQATT, CDR2 SNEGSKA (reference sequence). The CDR3 sequence is 12 residues long. CDR3 protein: CSAPGLHTEAFF.

This rearrangement joins TRBV9 to TRBJ1-1; as DNA is missing, the TRBD1 call by TCRdb cannot be tested. Germline V CDR1 and CDR2: SGDLS, YYNGEE. The CDR3 loop spans 15 amino acids. CDR3 sequence: CASSVGGLRGTEAFF.

The rearrangement links TRBV3-1 to TRBJ2-7; the D call of TRBD2 rests on TCRdb alone, since no DNA is present to check it. Germline loops: CDR1 LGHDT, CDR2 YNNKEL (reference sequence). This CDR3 has 12 residues. The CDR3 sequence: CASSQLTGVKYF.

The chain has TRBV20-1 and TRBJ2-3; checking the TCRdb D call of TRBD1 is not possible without DNA. Germline values: CDR1 DFQATT, CDR2 SNEGSKA (reference sequence). CDR3 size: 15 residues. The CDR3 protein is CSASGRDTSTDTQYF.

The V gene is TRBV7-9, the J gene TRBJ2-1; the TCRdb D gene call, TRBD1, has no DNA to confirm it. The germline gives CDR1 SEHNR, CDR2 FQNEAQ (reference sequence). The CDR3 extends over 14 amino acids. Here the CDR3 reads CASSSGQNYNEQFF.